This entry lists 28 T cell receptor beta chains sequenced from one sample in a study of blood T cell repertoires in COVID-19 (dated by TCRdb to between 2020 and 2021). Library creation used the immunoSEQ multiplex PCR assay. Sourced from immuneACCESS, this table was stored by TCRdb with only in-frame sequences that have V and J called. A share of the clones is absent; for the studies checked, an unresolved V gene accounts for under half, and the remainder has no known explanation. Recorded for this sample are about 470,000 clones; about 90% of them occurred a single time. Clones ranked in the top ten supply about 0.7% of the sample. Source material: PBMCs or T cells enriched from blood (not recorded which). These receptors originate from a woman between 18 and 29 years old who had recovered from COVID-19.

This clone was detected once. V usage is TRBV28 and J usage is TRBJ1-4, with a weak D call TRBD1 (5 bases). The CDR3 spans 15 residues. The germline V gene encodes CDR1 MDHEN and CDR2 SYDVKM. V dropped 6 bases and J dropped 8 bases, with 19 bases sitting between them. The CDR3 here is CASSPFRDGGEKLFF. The CDR3 DNA sequence: TGTGCCAGCAGCCCGTTCAGGGATGGAGGGGAAAAACTGTTTTTT.

The rearrangement joins TRBV7-9 to TRBJ2-5; D may be TRBD1 (5 bases). This CDR3 region has 19 residues. From germline, CDR1 is SEHNR and CDR2 FQNEAQ (reference sequence). V was pared by 1 base and J by 5 bases, with 26 bases between. The CDR3 coding sequence is TGTGCCAGCAGCTTAGGGCAGGTGGGGCGAGGTCCCCGTGGGGAGACCCAGTACTTC. As protein: CASSLGQVGRGPRGETQYF.

This clone has just one count. The chain links TRBV7-3 to TRBJ2-5; no clear D. The germline gives CDR1 SGHTA, CDR2 FQGTGA. V was clipped by 0 bases and J by 3 bases, with 11 bases between them. This CDR3 comprises 15 residues. The CDR3 region is CASSLTATREETQYF. DNA for the CDR3: TGTGCCAGCAGCTTAACGGCGACTCGGGAAGAGACCCAGTACTTC.

The chain combines TRBV28 with TRBJ1-5; D call uncertain. CDR1 is MDHEN, CDR2 SYDVKM, per germline. The ends were cut back, 2 bases at V and 3 bases at J, with 8 bases in the middle. The CDR3 covers 14 residues. For the CDR3, the DNA is TGTGCCAGCAGTTTAGGGCAGATCAATCAGCCCCAGCATTTT. Protein product: CASSLGQINQPQHF.

The rearrangement links TRBV5-4 to TRBJ2-1; 12 bases match TRBD2. J was trimmed by 11 bases and V by 0 bases; bases with no gene match: 9. Germline V gene data show CDR1 as SGHNT and CDR2 as YYREEE (reference sequence). The CDR3 totals 16 residues. The CDR3 coding sequence is TGTGCCAGCAGCTTGGCCTCTTCTAGCGGGGGGGCCAAGCAGTTCTTC. Translation: CASSLASSSGGAKQFF. Full variable domain (remainder filled in from reference TRBV5-4 and TRBJ2-1): ETGVTQSPTHLIKTRGQQVTLRCSSQSGHNTVSWYQQALGQGPQFIFQYYREEENGRGNFPPRFSGLQFPNYSSELNVNALELDDSALYLCASSLASSSGGAKQFFGPGTRLTVL.

This clone was counted only a few times. The J gene is TRBJ1-3, the V gene TRBV12-3 or TRBV12-4; no clear D. V was shortened by 1 base and J by 4 bases, with 5 bases between the two germline ends. This CDR3 has 13 amino acids. CDR3 loop: CASSLVAGNTIYF. The CDR3 DNA reads as TGTGCCAGCAGTTTAGTTGCGGGAAACACCATATATTTT.

The CDR3 is CASSPRESETEAFF. Here the CDR3 DNA reads TGCGCCAGCAGCCCTAGGGAGAGTGAAACCGAAGCTTTCTTT. The chain joins TRBV5-1 to TRBJ1-1, with no clear D. The germline CDR1 and CDR2 sequences are SGHRS and YFSETQ. Trimming shortened V by 4 bases and J by 8 bases, and 18 bases separated the two germline ends. The CDR3 runs 14 residues.

This sequence joins TRBV2 and TRBJ2-3, with 10 bases aligning to TRBD2. J was trimmed by 5 bases and V by 3 bases; bases with no gene match: 5. CDR3 length: 15 amino acids. CDR1 and CDR2 (germline): SNHLY, FYNNEI. CDR3 region: CASSDRASGGDTQYF. The CDR3 DNA reads as TGTGCCAGCAGTGATAGGGCTAGCGGGGGAGATACGCAGTATTTT.

The chain is built from TRBV6-5 and TRBJ1-2; no firm D call. V lost 4 bases to trimming and J lost 0 bases, with 15 bases between them. Germline CDR1 is MNHEY and CDR2 is SVGAGI. The CDR3 spans 16 residues. The chain's CDR3 is CASSSSAAPSNYGYTF. DNA for the CDR3: TGTGCCAGCAGTTCCTCGGCGGCACCATCTAACTATGGCTACACCTTC.

The chain joins TRBV19 to TRBJ1-2, with D possibly matching TRBD1 (5 bases). CDR3 length: 12 residues. V was pared by 6 bases and J by 9 bases, with 14 bases between. Germline CDR1 LNHDA, CDR2 SQIVND (reference sequence). As DNA, the CDR3 is TGTGCCAGTAGCCCACCTCAGGGTAGCTACACCTTC. It yields the protein CASSPPQGSYTF. Together with reference TRBV19 and TRBJ1-2, the CDR3 gives the full variable domain: DGGITQSPKYLFRKEGQNVTLSCEQNLNHDAMYWYRQDPGQGLRLIYYSQIVNDFQKGDIAEGYSVSREKKESFPLTVTSAQKNPTAFYLCASSPPQGSYTFGSGTRLTVV.

The genes are TRBV2 and TRBJ2-7; 8 bases line up with TRBD2. Germline CDR1 is SNHLY and CDR2 is FYNNEI. The ends lost 7 bases at V and 3 bases at J; junction bases unmatched: 8. This CDR3 spans 14 amino acids. CDR3: CASTISGAFYEQYF. The CDR3 region has the DNA TGTGCCAGCACTATTAGCGGGGCCTTCTACGAGCAGTACTTC.

V usage is TRBV11-2 and J usage is TRBJ2-5, with 7 bases lining up with TRBD1. V was clipped by 5 bases and J by 1 base; unmatched bases: 10. The CDR3 covers 16 residues. The germline gives CDR1 SGHAT, CDR2 FQNNGV. This CDR3 reads CASSPRDSGTQETQYF. The CDR3 DNA follows: TGTGCCAGCAGCCCCCGGGACAGTGGGACCCAAGAGACCCAGTACTTC. Filled out from reference TRBV11-2 and TRBJ2-5, the complete variable domain reads EAGVAQSPRYKIIEKRQSVAFWCNPISGHATLYWYQQILGQGPKLLIQFQNNGVVDDSQLPKDRFSAERLKGVDSTLKIQPAKLEDSAVYLCASSPRDSGTQETQYFGPGTRLLVL.

V usage is TRBV30 and J usage is TRBJ1-5; D unresolved. The V end lost 1 base, the J end lost 4 bases, and 8 bases lay between the germline ends. Germline CDR1 GTSNPN, CDR2 SVGIG (reference sequence). The CDR3 is made up of 13 amino acids. The CDR3 loop reads CAWSETLNQPQHF. CDR3 bases: TGTGCCTGGAGTGAGACTCTTAATCAGCCCCAGCATTTT.

The rearrangement joins TRBV5-4 to TRBJ1-1; D unresolved. Germline V gives CDR1 SGHNT, CDR2 YYREEE (reference sequence). V dropped 9 bases and J dropped 4 bases, with 19 bases sitting between them. This CDR3 comprises 14 residues. The CDR3 nucleotides are TGTGCCACCCTAGCCGACCAGACGAGCACTGAAGCTTTCTTT. Protein: CATLADQTSTEAFF.

V usage is TRBV14 and J usage is TRBJ2-7; D may be TRBD1 (6 bases). Between the trimmed V and J ends, which lost 7 bases and 3 bases, there was a span of 16 bases. Germline CDR1 is SGHDN and CDR2 is FVKESK. CDR3 length: 14 residues. The CDR3 here is CASNQGSRGYEQYF. CDR3 DNA: TGTGCCAGCAATCAGGGGTCGCGAGGCTACGAGCAGTACTTC.

The gene calls are TRBV25-1 and TRBJ2-1; D might be TRBD1 (5 bases). Germline-derived CDR1 and CDR2 are MGHDK and SYGVNS. V lost 0 bases and J lost 5, with 8 bases in between. This CDR3 has 14 residues. In nucleotides, the CDR3 is TGTGCCAGCAGTGAATACAGGGCCCACAATGAGCAGTTCTTC. It yields the protein CASSEYRAHNEQFF.

The chain recombines TRBV18 with TRBJ1-1, with D unresolved. V was pared by 4 bases and J by 3 bases, with 12 bases between. This CDR3 region has 14 residues. The germline gives CDR1 KGHSH, CDR2 LQKENI. The CDR3 DNA reads as TGTGCCAGCTCACGGACGGAGGGATACACTGAAGCTTTCTTT. Translating gives CASSRTEGYTEAFF.

The chain recombines TRBV19 with TRBJ2-7, with 9 bases identical to TRBD1. Trimming at V came to 6 bases and at J to 3 bases, leaving 6 bases not matched to a gene. This CDR3 spans 14 amino acids. Looked up from germline, CDR1 is LNHDA and CDR2 is SQIVND (reference sequence). CDR3 amino acids: CASSNTGGFYEQYF. CDR3 sequence (DNA): TGTGCCAGTAGCAATACAGGGGGCTTCTACGAGCAGTACTTC.

In the case of this clone: The same CDR3 also results from other DNA sequences found in this sample. The V and J genes are TRBV5-1 and TRBJ1-1; D call uncertain. The CDR3 length is 13 residues. V dropped 0 bases and J dropped 2 bases, with 5 bases sitting between them. Germline lookup yields CDR1 SGHRS and CDR2 YFSETQ. In DNA form, the CDR3 reads TGCGCCAGCAGCTTGGATAGAAACACTGAAGCTTTCTTT. Its translation is CASSLDRNTEAFF. The full variable domain, with the rest looked up from reference TRBV5-1 and TRBJ1-1, is KAGVTQTPRYLIKTRGQQVTLSCSPISGHRSVSWYQQTPGQGLQFLFEYFSETQRNKGNFPGRFSGRQFSNSRSEMNVSTLELGDSALYLCASSLDRNTEAFFGQGTRLTVV.

This chain connects TRBV15 to TRBJ1-1; perhaps TRBD1 as D (5 bases). This CDR3 comprises 15 residues. V was cut by 0 bases and J by 2 bases, with 10 bases left in between. Germline V gene lookup returns CDR1 LNHNV and CDR2 YYDKDF (reference sequence). CDR3 nucleotides: TGTGCCACCAGCAGAGATAAGGGGCTTAACACTGAAGCTTTCTTT. Translated: CATSRDKGLNTEAFF.

The chain has TRBV5-6 and TRBJ2-2; tentative D call: TRBD1 (6 bases). Germline V lookup: CDR1 SGHDT, CDR2 YYEEEE. With 7 bases removed from V and 5 bases from J, the gap between germline ends came to 15 bases. CDR3 length equals 14 residues. The CDR3, as DNA: TGTGCCAGCGGGAACAGGGAGCCTACCGGGGAGCTGTTTTTT. As protein: CASGNREPTGELFF.

The chain has TRBV2 and TRBJ1-1, with 7 bases fitting TRBD1. From germline, CDR1 is SNHLY and CDR2 FYNNEI. The CDR3 runs 19 residues. Germline trimming cut 11 bases from V and 1 base from J; bases unmatched to any gene: 25. This CDR3 reads CAPLGGQSTHPLKNTEAFF. Written as DNA, the CDR3 is TGTGCCCCCCTGGGGGGACAGAGTACTCACCCGCTAAAGAACACTGAAGCTTTCTTT.

The V and J genes are TRBV30 and TRBJ1-6; D unclear. The V end was cut by 3 bases, the J end by 1 base, with 4 bases between. CDR3 length: 13 amino acids. The germline CDR1 and CDR2 sequences are GTSNPN and SVGIG (reference sequence). CDR3 sequence reads: CAWSGSYNSPLHF. In DNA, the CDR3 is TGTGCCTGGAGCGGGTCCTATAATTCACCCCTCCACTTT.

CDR3 protein: CASSLQGRQAFF. In DNA, the CDR3 is TGTGCCAGCAGTTTACAGGGTCGGCAAGCTTTCTTT. The J gene is TRBJ1-1, the V gene TRBV27; possibly TRBD1 for D (5 bases). The CDR3 length is 12 residues. V lost 2 bases and J lost 9, with 10 bases in between. Germline values: CDR1 MNHEY, CDR2 SMNVEV (reference sequence).

This sequence joins TRBV5-5 and TRBJ1-1; TRBD1 might be the D (5 bases). The germline CDR1 and CDR2 sequences are SGHKS and YYEKEE (reference sequence). Trimming shortened V by 0 bases and J by 5 bases, and 11 bases separated the two germline ends. The CDR3 has 14 residues. The CDR3 is CASSLEGAGTEAFF. The CDR3 DNA reads as TGTGCCAGCAGCTTGGAAGGGGCTGGGACTGAAGCTTTCTTT.

This chain joins TRBV18 and TRBJ1-5; the D gene is possibly TRBD1 (6 bases). Per the germline V gene, CDR1 is KGHSH and CDR2 is LQKENI. Trimming removed 0 bases at V and 4 bases at J, with 16 bases between. CDR3 length: 17 residues. CDR3: CASSPPPVTGTNQPQHF. The CDR3 DNA follows: TGTGCCAGCTCACCACCCCCCGTGACAGGAACGAATCAGCCCCAGCATTTT.

This clone showed up just once. The V gene is TRBV9, the J gene TRBJ2-2; TRBD2 is a possible D gene (5 bases). Germline CDR1 and CDR2: SGDLS and YYNGEE. Trimming took 0 bases from V and 5 from J, leaving 11 bases between them. The CDR3 contains 15 residues. CDR3 coding DNA: TGTGCCAGCAGCGTAGACGGGGTAATGACCGGGGAGCTGTTTTTT. Translated, it gives CASSVDGVMTGELFF.

The chain links TRBV6-5 to TRBJ1-6, with D perhaps matching TRBD1 (5 bases). V lost 7 bases and J lost 8, with 15 bases in between. CDR1 is MNHEY, CDR2 SVGAGI, per germline. The CDR3 is made up of 14 amino acids. The CDR3 is CASIFRGGDSPLHF. CDR3 nucleotide sequence: TGTGCCAGCATTTTTAGGGGAGGTGATTCACCCCTCCACTTT.